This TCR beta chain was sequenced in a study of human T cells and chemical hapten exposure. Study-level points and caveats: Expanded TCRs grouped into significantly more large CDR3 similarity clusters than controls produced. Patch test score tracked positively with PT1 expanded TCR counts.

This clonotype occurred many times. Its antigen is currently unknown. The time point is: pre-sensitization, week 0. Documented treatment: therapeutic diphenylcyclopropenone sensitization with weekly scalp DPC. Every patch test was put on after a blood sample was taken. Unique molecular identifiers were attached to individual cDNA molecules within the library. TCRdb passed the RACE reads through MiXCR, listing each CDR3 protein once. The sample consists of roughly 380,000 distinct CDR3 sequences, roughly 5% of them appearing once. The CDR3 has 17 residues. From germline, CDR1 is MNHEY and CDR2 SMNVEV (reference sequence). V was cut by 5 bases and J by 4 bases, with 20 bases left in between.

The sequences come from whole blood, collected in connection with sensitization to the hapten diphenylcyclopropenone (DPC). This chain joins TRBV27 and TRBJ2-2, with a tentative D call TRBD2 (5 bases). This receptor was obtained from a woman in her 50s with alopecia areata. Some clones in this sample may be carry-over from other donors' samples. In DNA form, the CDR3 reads TGTGCCAGCAGTCTGGCCCTACGAGGGATCAGCACCGGGGAGCTGTTTTTT. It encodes CASSLALRGISTGELFF.